The next 8 T cell receptor beta chains were all read from a single sample in a study of response to subunit inactivated influenza vaccine. Via MiXCR, TCRdb re-called the RT-PCR reads, giving one row per CDR3 protein. The sample comprises around 540,000 distinct CDR3 sequences, 10% to 15% of which are singletons, and roughly 10% rests with the top ten. This material consisted of PBMCs from blood, taken on the day of vaccination. These receptors were collected from a man aged 45 to 65 who received an inactivated influenza vaccine.

In its sample, this clonotype was seen a few times. The V gene is TRBV5-1, the J gene TRBJ2-3, with D possibly matching TRBD2 (5 bases). Germline lookup yields CDR1 SGHRS and CDR2 YFSETQ. Trimming shortened V by 1 base and J by 4 bases, and 13 bases separated the two germline ends. The CDR3 runs 15 residues. Here the CDR3 reads CASSLNGIIADTQYF. DNA of the CDR3: TGCGCCAGCAGCTTGAACGGGATTATTGCAGATACGCAGTATTTT.

This clonotype was counted between two and nine times. V gene TRBV18 combines with J gene TRBJ1-1; D remains ambiguous. The CDR3 totals 15 residues. Germline lookup yields CDR1 KGHSH and CDR2 LQKENI. Trimming left V 2 bases short and J 4 bases short, with 14 bases between. The CDR3 protein is CASSPVREWGTEAFF. The CDR3 coding sequence is TGTGCCAGCTCACCAGTGAGGGAGTGGGGCACTGAAGCTTTCTTT.

V is TRBV30 and J is TRBJ2-7; no reliable D call. This CDR3 region has 12 residues. Germline V gene sequence: CDR1 GTSNPN, CDR2 SVGIG (reference sequence). Trimming cost V 0 bases and J 2 bases, with 5 bases left between them. In nucleotides, the CDR3 is TGTGCCTGGAGTGTAACCACCTACGAGCAGTACTTC. This codes for CAWSVTTYEQYF.

This rearrangement joins TRBV7-9 to TRBJ2-7; TRBD2 might be the D (5 bases). Trimming took off 5 bases at V and 0 bases at J, with 8 bases between the two ends. The CDR3 runs 13 residues. From germline, CDR1 is SEHNR and CDR2 FQNEAQ (reference sequence). CDR3 in amino acids: CASSTGNSYEQYF. The CDR3 DNA reads as TGTGCCAGCAGCACCGGGAACTCCTACGAGCAGTACTTC.

The CDR3 sequence: CASSVAYGTDTQYF. CDR3 sequence (DNA): TGTGCCAGCAGCGTGGCATATGGCACAGATACGCAGTATTTT. The chain carries TRBV9 and TRBJ2-3; D unclear. The CDR3 runs to 14 residues. Trimming removed 2 bases at V and 1 base at J, with 8 bases between. The germline gives CDR1 SGDLS, CDR2 YYNGEE.

The V and J genes are TRBV15 and TRBJ2-1; 7 bases line up with TRBD2. CDR3 size: 16 residues. Germline V gene data show CDR1 as LNHNV and CDR2 as YYDKDF (reference sequence). Trimming at V came to 3 bases and at J to 7 bases, leaving 12 bases not matched to a gene. The CDR3 sequence is CATSSIQRDRKNEQFF. In DNA, the CDR3 is TGTGCCACCAGCAGCATACAGCGGGACCGAAAAAATGAGCAGTTCTTC.

This clonotype was detected many times. The chain carries TRBV5-1 and TRBJ2-7; no reliable D call. The germline V gene encodes CDR1 SGHRS and CDR2 YFSETQ. This CDR3 has 15 amino acids. V lost 0 bases to trimming and J lost 0 bases, with 10 bases between them. The CDR3 here is CASSLDALSSYEQYF. DNA for the CDR3: TGCGCCAGCAGCTTGGATGCTCTGAGCTCCTACGAGCAGTACTTC.

A note on this clonotype: One end of the junction is discordant with germline, which a read error may explain. The rearrangement joins TRBV28 to TRBJ2-2, with D perhaps TRBD2 (6 bases). This CDR3 is built from 17 residues. Looked up from germline, CDR1 is MDHEN and CDR2 is SYDVKM. The CDR3 bases are TGTGCCAGCAGCCAAAGGACGGCCGGAGGGAACAACGGGGAGCTGTTTTTT. Translated, it gives CASSQRTAGGNNGELFF.